These T cell receptor beta chains were read from a single sample in a study of shared clonotypes between healthy human individuals. TCRdb's table, derived via immunoSEQ multiplex PCR, lists solely in-frame clones and lacks some. The sample holds roughly 1.5 million clones; 95% to 99% are singletons and the top ten take roughly 0.45%. The sequenced material came from naive CD4+ T cells sorted from blood. Receptor source: a man aged 30-40 years in good health. Each CDR3 is given with its conserved first and last residue. Each record gives: D gene, J gene, clone size, V gene, CDR3 DNA, CDR3 protein. The D gene is left open where the match is weak. Clone sizes are given selectively: once, few, many, or a class where the clone is expanded.

TRBD2	TRBJ2-2	NA	TRBV7-6	TGTGCCAGCAGCTTAAATCCTAGCGGGATGACCGGGGAGCTGTTTTTT	CASSLNPSGMTGELFF
NA	TRBJ1-5	once	TRBV28	TGTGCCAGCAGTTTACAGTCCGGGGGCGGTCAGCCCCAGCATTTT	CASSLQSGGGQPQHF
TRBD2	TRBJ2-3	NA	TRBV4-2	TGTGCCAGCACCCAGCGGGGCCAAAGCACAGATACGCAGTATTTT	CASTQRGQSTDTQYF
TRBD1	TRBJ1-2	NA	TRBV30	TGTGCCTGGTTCATCGGGCAGGGGGCTCATGGCTACACCTTC	CAWFIGQGAHGYTF
TRBD2	TRBJ2-7	NA	TRBV2	TGTGCCAGCAGTTCCGAATGGGCGGGAGGGACCTACGAGCAGTACTTC	CASSSEWAGGTYEQYF
NA	TRBJ2-1	NA	TRBV6-5	TGTGCCAGCAGTTACCGTCGAGATAACGTTCATGAGCAGTTCTTC	CASSYRRDNVHEQFF
NA	TRBJ2-2	NA	TRBV7-2	TGTGCCAGCAGCCGTTTTACCCCGGGCACCGGGGAGCTGTTTTTT	CASSRFTPGTGELFF
TRBD2	TRBJ2-2	NA	TRBV28	TGTGCCAGCCAAACTAGCGGACTAAACACCGGGGAGCTGTTTTTT	CASQTSGLNTGELFF
NA	TRBJ2-3	NA	TRBV5-4	TGTGCCAGCAGCTTATCCCTAGCGAACACAGATACGCAGTATTTT	CASSLSLANTDTQYF
NA	TRBJ1-2	NA	TRBV7-2	TGTGCCAGCAGCTTAGAGGCAGGGGACTATGGCTACACCTTC	CASSLEAGDYGYTF
NA	TRBJ2-7	NA	TRBV18	TGTGCCAGCTCACCCCGCGGTTCCGTCTACGAGCAGTACTTC	CASSPRGSVYEQYF
NA	TRBJ1-1	NA	TRBV5-6	TGTGCCAGCAGTTCGGCCAGGGCAGGTTGGACTGAAGCTTTCTTT	CASSSARAGWTEAFF
NA	TRBJ2-7	NA	TRBV19	TGTGCCAGTAGTATACTAAGGGAATCCAACGAGCAGTACTTC	CASSILRESNEQYF
TRBD2	TRBJ2-7	NA	TRBV18	TGTGCCAGCTCACCAATGTCTAGCGGGACCCGTGAGCAGTACTTC	CASSPMSSGTREQYF
NA	TRBJ1-1	NA	TRBV19	TGTGCCAGTAGACACCCGACACCCCGAAAGAACACTGAAGCTTTCTTT	CASRHPTPRKNTEAFF
NA	TRBJ2-1	NA	TRBV7-2	TGTGCCAGCAGCTTACGGCTAAACAATGAGCAGTTCTTC	CASSLRLNNEQFF